A selection of T cell receptor beta chains follows, all from one sample in a study of T cell responses to AZD1222 COVID-19 vaccine. TCRdb's copy holds only in-frame clones and misses some; the assay was immunoSEQ multiplex PCR. The sample has tens of thousands of clones, 80% to 95% seen once. Sample: peripheral blood, taken 28 days after the second AZD1222 dose. These receptors were obtained from an adult who received the AZD1222 COVID-19 vaccine. Both conserved end residues are part of each CDR3. The order of the fields is clone size, J gene, V gene, D gene, CDR3 DNA, CDR3 protein. D genes are given only for firm matches. Rows give clone size only sometimes, using once, few, many, or a class for an expanded clone.

-	TRBJ2-5	TRBV11-3	TRBD2	TGTGCCAGCAGCCCGGGGGGTACCCAGTACTTC	CASSPGGTQYF
-	TRBJ2-1	TRBV19	TRBD2	TGTGCCAGTAGTATGGCGGCTAGCGGGGGGGCTGAGCAGTTCTTC	CASSMAASGGAEQFF
-	TRBJ1-3	TRBV11-2	TRBD1	TGTGCCAGCAGCTTAATAGGCACGGGCAGGGGGTTTGGAAACACCATATATTTT	CASSLIGTGRGFGNTIYF
-	TRBJ2-2	TRBV19	-	TGTGCCAGTAGTATCTGGCGGCCAAACACCGGGGAGCTGTTTTTT	CASSIWRPNTGELFF
-	TRBJ2-7	TRBV18	-	TGTGCCAGCTCACCACTAGAATACTCCTACGAGCAGTACTTC	CASSPLEYSYEQYF
-	TRBJ2-1	TRBV2	-	TGTGCCAGCAGTGAACGTAGCGGCGCCTACAATGAGCAGTTCTTC	CASSERSGAYNEQFF
once	TRBJ1-2	TRBV24-1	-	TGTGCCACCAGTGATTTAAACGGTTACGGCTACACCTTC	CATSDLNGYGYTF
-	TRBJ1-6	TRBV30	-	TGTGCCTGGAGTGTATGGGCAGGGGATTCACCCCTCCACTTT	CAWSVWAGDSPLHF
-	TRBJ2-7	TRBV30	-	TGTGCCTGGAGTGTACGCTACGAGCAGTACTTC	CAWSVRYEQYF
-	TRBJ1-2	TRBV19	TRBD1	TGTGCCAGTAGTCGGACAGGTAGAATTGGCGGCTACACCTTC	CASSRTGRIGGYTF
-	TRBJ2-3	TRBV3-1/TRBV3-2	TRBD2	TGTGCCAGCAGCCAAGAGTTGTCTAGCGGGTCCTACACAGATACGCAGTATTTT	CASSQELSSGSYTDTQYF
few	TRBJ1-2	TRBV12-3/TRBV12-4	-	TGTGCCAGCAGATCAAGCCTCGGGGATGGCTACACCTTC	CASRSSLGDGYTF
-	TRBJ1-3	TRBV11-2	TRBD1	TGTGCCAGCAGCTTTGACAGGGCTGGAAACACCATATATTTT	CASSFDRAGNTIYF
-	TRBJ2-7	TRBV5-6	-	TGTGCCAGCAGCTCAACAGGGCCTCTATACGAGCAGTACTTC	CASSSTGPLYEQYF
-	TRBJ2-2	TRBV5-6	-	TGTGCCAGCAGCTGGGGACGGTCGAACACCGGGGAGCTGTTTTTT	CASSWGRSNTGELFF
-	TRBJ2-2	TRBV5-4	-	TGTGCCAGCAGCTTGGTGACACAGGGAGACACCGGGGAGCTGTTTTTT	CASSLVTQGDTGELFF
-	TRBJ2-1	TRBV6-6	-	TGTGCCAGCAGGCCTAATCGAGGCGATGAGCAGTTCTTC	CASRPNRGDEQFF
-	TRBJ1-2	TRBV25-1	TRBD1	TGTGCCAGCAGTGGGGACAGGGCCCTCTATGGCTACACCTTC	CASSGDRALYGYTF
-	TRBJ2-7	TRBV6-5	TRBD1	TGTGCCAGCACCCGACAGGGGGCGCGGGAGCAGTACTTC	CASTRQGAREQYF
-	TRBJ2-2	TRBV6-2/TRBV6-3	TRBD1	TGTGCCAGCAGTTACACCGGGACAGGTATCATCGGGGAGCTGTTTTTT	CASSYTGTGIIGELFF
-	TRBJ1-2	TRBV19	TRBD1	TGTGCCAGTTTTTCAACGGACAGGGTCCATGGCTACACCTTC	CASFSTDRVHGYTF
-	TRBJ1-5	TRBV12-3/TRBV12-4	-	TGTGCCAGCAATGAGGGGAAACAGCCCCAGCATTTT	CASNEGKQPQHF
once	TRBJ2-1	TRBV2	-	TGTGCCAGCAGTGAACAACTCCTTAGCTACAATGAGCAGTTCTTC	CASSEQLLSYNEQFF
-	TRBJ1-1	TRBV7-2	-	TGTGCCAGCAGCTTACTGTCCGGCACTGAAGCTTTCTTT	CASSLLSGTEAFF
-	TRBJ2-1	TRBV7-6	-	TGTGCCAGCAGCTCCCGTGGCTCCTACAATGAGCAGTTCTTC	CASSSRGSYNEQFF
once	TRBJ1-2	TRBV6-5	TRBD1	TGTGCCAGCAGACCCGACAGGGGCTATGGCTACACCTTC	CASRPDRGYGYTF
-	TRBJ2-3	TRBV4-3	-	TGCGCCAGCAGGGCGGGCCCAAGCACAGATACGCAGTATTTT	CASRAGPSTDTQYF
-	TRBJ1-2	TRBV19	TRBD1	TGTGCCAGTAGTGAGGACAGGGGTAACTATGGCTACACCTTC	CASSEDRGNYGYTF
-	TRBJ2-7	TRBV6-6	-	TGTGCCAGCAGTTACTCGAATAACGAGCAGTACTTC	CASSYSNNEQYF
-	TRBJ2-3	TRBV9	TRBD2	TGTGCCAGCAGCCCAGGGACTAGCGGGGCCTCTGGGTGGGTCACAGATACGCAGTATTTT	CASSPGTSGASGWVTDTQYF
-	TRBJ1-2	TRBV7-2	TRBD1	TGTGCCAGCAGCCCTTGGGACAGGGGGCTAGTAGACTATGGCTACACCTTC	CASSPWDRGLVDYGYTF
-	TRBJ1-5	TRBV7-8	-	TGTGCCAGCAGCTTTCACGGAAGCAATCAGCCCCAGCATTTT	CASSFHGSNQPQHF
-	TRBJ1-5	TRBV14	-	TGTGCCAGCAGCCAAGATCTCAATCAGCCCCAGCATTTT	CASSQDLNQPQHF
-	TRBJ2-1	TRBV7-3	-	TGTGCCAGCAGCTTAAATCCGGGAGCCTACAATGAGCAGTTCTTC	CASSLNPGAYNEQFF
-	TRBJ1-2	TRBV18	-	TGTGCCAGCTCAACCACACGGGACACGCACTACTATGGCTACACCTTC	CASSTTRDTHYYGYTF
-	TRBJ2-6	TRBV21-1	-	TGTGCCAGCAGCAAAGCCAGGGGGCGGAAGGGGACTTACTCTGGGGCCAACGTCCTGACTTTC	CASSKARGRKGTYSGANVLTF
-	TRBJ2-1	TRBV5-1	-	TGCGCCAGCAGCCCCCTAGGGGGGGGGTACAATGAGCAGTTCTTC	CASSPLGGGYNEQFF
-	TRBJ2-1	TRBV6-4	TRBD1	TGTGCCAGCAGTGACTCTAACAGGGGGTTAGTCAATGAGCAGTTCTTC	CASSDSNRGLVNEQFF
-	TRBJ2-6	TRBV9	TRBD1	TGTGCCAGCAGCCCCCGGACAGGGAGTTCCGCTGGGGCCAACGTCCTGACTTTC	CASSPRTGSSAGANVLTF
-	TRBJ2-2	TRBV7-9	TRBD1	TGTGCCAGCAGCTCAACAACGGGACAGGGTGGGACCAACACCGGGGAGCTGTTTTTT	CASSSTTGQGGTNTGELFF
once	TRBJ1-1	TRBV30	-	TGTGCCTGGAGTGTAGGGGGGGTAAACACTGAAGCTTTCTTT	CAWSVGGVNTEAFF
-	TRBJ1-1	TRBV27	-	TGTGCCAGCAGAGATCGGGCCTTCACTGAAGCTTTCTTT	CASRDRAFTEAFF
-	TRBJ1-1	TRBV6-5	-	TGTGCCAGCAGCTTACGTGGGACAATTAGGACTGAAGCTTTCTTT	CASSLRGTIRTEAFF
-	TRBJ1-6	TRBV18	TRBD1	TGTGCCAGCTCACCGGGACAGGGGGCAATTGGGTCACCCCTCCACTTT	CASSPGQGAIGSPLHF
-	TRBJ1-2	TRBV9	TRBD1	TGTGCCAGCAGCGCTCCGGGACAGGGGTTGAGCTATGGCTACACCTTC	CASSAPGQGLSYGYTF